This T cell receptor beta chain was identified during a study of beta chain features in type 1 diabetes. General study results and limits: The study found moderately but significantly shorter TCRB CDR3s in all four CD4+ subsets of Type 1 diabetes patients. Type 1 diabetes patients showed fewer insertions and more deletions at VDJ junctions.

About this clone: Its antigen is not known.

Each donor gave one heparinised blood draw averaging roughly 100 mL. In all sorted populations, purity surpassed 95%. Germline CDR1 is SGHAT and CDR2 is FQNNGV. This CDR3 region has 15 residues. V shed 6 bases and J shed 5 bases, with 16 bases lying between them. Expressed TCRB transcripts were sequenced after all isolated RNA was converted to cDNA. For naive, central memory and regulatory T cell samples, reads averaged roughly 3.6 million. The protocol was immunoSEQ multiplex PCR, while the TCRdb copy is restricted to in-frame clones and leaves out a portion. The data show about 340,000 clones, with about 13% seen just once and roughly 0.016% held by the top ten.

The TCR originated in a woman aged 18-29 years with type 1 diabetes. This chain links TRBV11-2 with TRBJ2-2, with a tentative D call TRBD2 (6 bases). Sequenced material: naive CD4+ T cells from blood. The CDR3 coding sequence is TGTGCCAGCAGGCGCCCTGGGGGAGGTACCGGGGAGCTGTTTTTT. It yields the protein CASRRPGGGTGELFF.